Below, 26 T cell receptor beta chains from the same sample are listed, as sequenced in a study of blood T cell repertoires in COVID-19. TCRdb's copy holds only in-frame clones and misses some; the assay was immunoSEQ multiplex PCR. Among 200,000 to 250,000 clones listed, less than 85% were seen once. The sample taken for sequencing was peripheral blood. The origin of the receptors is a woman older than 75 with acute or convalescent COVID-19.

This chain links TRBV14 with TRBJ1-1; D may be TRBD1 (5 bases). This CDR3 contains 13 residues. The germline gives CDR1 SGHDN, CDR2 FVKESK. V shed 6 bases and J shed 6 bases, with 14 bases lying between them. The CDR3 here is CASSRTEGSEAFF. The CDR3 DNA is TGTGCCAGCAGTCGGACGGAGGGGTCTGAAGCTTTCTTT.

This sequence joins TRBV3-1 (or the pseudogene TRBV3-2) and TRBJ2-5, with 9 bases lining up with TRBD2. V was pared by 0 bases and J by 4 bases, with 6 bases of the junction left unmatched. The V gene's germline CDR1 is LGHDT and CDR2 YNNKEL (reference sequence). This CDR3 spans 16 amino acids. The CDR3 region is CASSQDLAGLTETQYF. CDR3 DNA: TGTGCCAGCAGCCAAGATCTAGCGGGGCTCACAGAGACCCAGTACTTC.

This clone was seen more than once but under ten times. This chain joins TRBV6-2 or TRBV6-3 and TRBJ2-7; 9 bases are shared with TRBD1. This CDR3 contains 15 residues. V shed 5 bases and J 4 bases; nucleotides not matched to a gene: 9. Germline values: CDR1 MNHEY, CDR2 SVGEGT. The CDR3 coding sequence is TGTGCCAGCAGTCCACAGGGGGCCAACAATTACGAGCAGTACTTC. It yields the protein CASSPQGANNYEQYF.

This clone came up a few times. The chain has TRBV11-3 and TRBJ1-1; 7 bases align to TRBD1. The V gene end was trimmed by 0 bases and the J gene end by 5 bases; junction bases not matched to a gene: 3. The CDR3 contains 14 residues. Per the germline V gene, CDR1 is SGHNT and CDR2 is YENEEA. The CDR3 sequence is CASSLEQGQTEAFF. DNA for the CDR3: TGTGCCAGCAGCTTAGAGCAGGGACAGACTGAAGCTTTCTTT.

In its sample, this clone was seen a few times. The gene calls are TRBV6-6 and TRBJ1-5; TRBD1 agrees at 9 bases. This CDR3 is built from 16 residues. CDR1 MNHNY and CDR2 SVGAGI come from the germline V gene (reference sequence). V lost 0 bases, J lost 6 bases, and 6 bases stayed unmatched. The CDR3 protein is CASSYSPGQGGQPQHF. For the CDR3, the DNA is TGTGCCAGCAGTTACTCACCGGGACAGGGAGGTCAGCCCCAGCATTTT.

V gene TRBV7-2 combines with J gene TRBJ2-1; TRBD1 might be the D (6 bases). CDR3 length: 15 amino acids. Per the germline V gene, CDR1 is SGHTA and CDR2 is FQGNSA. Between the trimmed V and J ends, which lost 5 bases and 7 bases, there was a span of 18 bases. The CDR3 is CASSKTGTQGNEQFF. CDR3 sequence (DNA): TGTGCCAGCAGCAAGACCGGGACCCAGGGGAATGAGCAGTTCTTC.

This sequence joins TRBV24-1 and TRBJ2-1; 9 bases map to TRBD2. V shed 7 bases, J shed 3 bases, and the junction held 6 bases outside the gene matches. From germline, CDR1 is KGHDR and CDR2 SFDVKD. CDR3 size: 15 residues. CDR3 in DNA: TGTGCCACCAGCCCAGCGGGGGGAGGCTACAATGAGCAGTTCTTC. It translates to CATSPAGGGYNEQFF.

This rearrangement joins TRBV5-8 to TRBJ1-5; D may be TRBD1 (6 bases). The V and J ends lost 3 bases and 9 bases respectively, with 16 bases between them. The CDR3 has 14 amino acids. Germline V gene data show CDR1 as SGHTS and CDR2 as YDEGEE. This CDR3 reads CASSSGAGAGPQHF. CDR3 bases: TGTGCCAGCAGCTCCGGGGCGGGGGCCGGGCCCCAGCATTTT.

This clone was found a few times. The rearrangement links TRBV7-2 to TRBJ1-2, with D possibly being TRBD1 (5 bases). The germline gives CDR1 SGHTA, CDR2 FQGNSA. Trimming pared 1 base from V and 4 bases from J, leaving 13 bases between. The CDR3 is 15 amino acids. The CDR3 spells CASSLVAGIGYGYTF. The CDR3 region has the DNA TGTGCCAGCAGCTTAGTTGCAGGGATTGGCTATGGCTACACCTTC.

The chain recombines TRBV19 with TRBJ2-1; D gene unclear. CDR3 length equals 9 residues. The V gene lost 10 bases and the J gene lost 8 bases, with 6 bases spanning the gap. Germline CDR1 reads LNHDA; CDR2 reads SQIVND (reference sequence). The CDR3 reads CATFDEQFF. The CDR3 DNA reads TGTGCCACCTTCGATGAGCAGTTCTTC.

The chain has TRBV5-1 and TRBJ1-2, with 7 bases aligning to TRBD1. This CDR3 has 13 residues. Unmatched junction bases numbered 3, after V lost 0 bases and J lost 7 bases. The germline CDR1 and CDR2 sequences are SGHRS and YFSETQ. This CDR3 is CASSLESGGGYTF. CDR3 in DNA: TGCGCCAGCAGCTTGGAGTCAGGGGGTGGCTACACCTTC.

This clone was seen a handful of times. The rearrangement links TRBV9 to TRBJ1-3, with 8 bases identical to TRBD1. J gave up 3 bases and V 7 bases, and 6 bases lay outside the gene matches. Germline CDR1 and CDR2: SGDLS and YYNGEE. CDR3 length equals 14 residues. The CDR3 loop reads CASGQGAGGNTIYF. DNA for the CDR3: TGTGCCAGCGGGCAGGGGGCAGGTGGAAACACCATATATTTT.

The chain joins TRBV7-8 to TRBJ1-1; 8 nucleotides agree with TRBD1. The CDR3 runs to 17 residues. The ends lost 5 bases at V and 1 base at J; junction bases unmatched: 12. Germline CDR1 is SGHVS and CDR2 is FQNEAQ. CDR3 in DNA: TGTGCCAGCAGCAGTATAGGGATCGGACAGGGGAACACTGAAGCTTTCTTT. Its translation is CASSSIGIGQGNTEAFF.

With respect to this clone: Different DNA sequences within this sample yield the same CDR3. The chain couples TRBV12-3 or TRBV12-4 to TRBJ1-2; 10 positions match TRBD1. The length of the CDR3 is 13 residues. After removal of 5 bases from V and 8 bases from J, the junction contained 5 bases not matched to a gene. The CDR3 loop reads CASSLGQGYGYTF. CDR3 bases: TGTGCCAGCAGTCTGGGACAGGGGTACGGCTACACCTTC.

The CDR3 bases are TGCAGTGCTAGTGAACAGGGGAACTACAATGAGCAGTTCTTC. This codes for CSASEQGNYNEQFF. V usage is TRBV20-1 and J usage is TRBJ2-1; 7 bases are shared with TRBD1. The germline gives CDR1 DFQATT, CDR2 SNEGSKA (reference sequence). This CDR3 has 14 residues. V dropped 3 bases and J dropped 3; count of bases not matched to a gene: 5.

A note on this clone: Other DNA sequences within the sample encode an identical CDR3. The CDR3 sequence: CASSLQGGQPQHF. The DNA of the CDR3 is TGTGCCAGCAGTTTACAGGGTGGTCAGCCCCAGCATTTT. The chain employs TRBV12-3 or TRBV12-4 and TRBJ1-5; a weak D match, TRBD1 (5 bases). CDR3 length: 13 amino acids. The V gene lost 2 bases and the J gene lost 6 bases, with 8 bases spanning the gap.

The chain links TRBV2 to TRBJ1-3; TRBD1 might be the D (6 bases). Trimming left V 5 bases short and J 4 bases short, with 18 bases between. The CDR3 is 16 residues long. CDR1 and CDR2 (germline): SNHLY, FYNNEI. The CDR3 loop is CASSPLQGLGGNTIYF. The CDR3 DNA is TGTGCCAGCAGTCCCTTACAGGGTTTGGGCGGAAACACCATATATTTT. Based on the CDR3 plus reference TRBV2 and TRBJ1-3, the full variable domain is EPEVTQTPSHQVTQMGQEVILRCVPISNHLYFYWYRQILGQKVEFLVSFYNNEISEKSEIFDDQFSVERPDGSNFTLKIRSTKLEDSAMYFCASSPLQGLGGNTIYFGEGSWLTVV.

The chain is built from TRBV30 and TRBJ1-5, with a possible D match to TRBD1 (5 bases). The germline CDR1 and CDR2 sequences are GTSNPN and SVGIG (reference sequence). Trimming took 3 bases from V and 0 from J, leaving 12 bases between them. The CDR3 covers 15 residues. CDR3 region: CAWSARVNSNQPQHF. CDR3 nucleotides: TGTGCCTGGAGCGCCAGGGTCAATAGCAATCAGCCCCAGCATTTT.

This chain links TRBV2 with TRBJ2-5; 9 nucleotides match TRBD1. CDR1 is SNHLY, CDR2 FYNNEI, per germline. V was clipped by 6 bases and J by 1 base; unmatched bases: 3. This CDR3 has 14 residues. As DNA, the CDR3 is TGTGCCAGCAGGAGGGACAGGGCCCAAGAGACCCAGTACTTC. Encoded protein: CASRRDRAQETQYF.

As to this clone: Other DNA sequences within the sample encode an identical CDR3. The chain is built from TRBV9 and TRBJ2-2; 8 nucleotides match TRBD1. Germline trimming cut 4 bases from V and 1 base from J; bases unmatched to any gene: 3. Germline-derived CDR1 and CDR2 are SGDLS and YYNGEE. This CDR3 comprises 15 residues. The CDR3 DNA reads as TGTGCCAGCAGCCCCAGGGGGCAGAACACCGGGGAGCTGTTTTTT. Translating it yields CASSPRGQNTGELFF.

The chain uses TRBV5-4 and TRBJ1-1, with TRBD1 identical over 7 bases. The CDR3 length is 19 residues. The V gene's germline CDR1 is SGHNT and CDR2 YYREEE (reference sequence). After removal of 4 bases from V and 3 bases from J, the junction contained 21 bases not matched to a gene. CDR3 bases: TGTGCCAGCAGCGATACAATGCGACTCTTAGGGCAGGGGGACACTGAAGCTTTCTTT. Translated, it gives CASSDTMRLLGQGDTEAFF. The variable domain in full, with the rest retrieved from reference TRBV5-4 and TRBJ1-1, is ETGVTQSPTHLIKTRGQQVTLRCSSQSGHNTVSWYQQALGQGPQFIFQYYREEENGRGNFPPRFSGLQFPNYSSELNVNALELDDSALYLCASSDTMRLLGQGDTEAFFGQGTRLTVV.

The chain employs TRBV19 and TRBJ1-5; 8 nucleotides line up with TRBD1. Germline CDR1 is LNHDA and CDR2 is SQIVND (reference sequence). This CDR3 is 15 amino acids long. J gave up 5 bases and V 5 bases, and 8 bases lay outside the gene matches. The CDR3 DNA reads as TGTGCCAGTAGTGGATCAGGGGGCGCGTATCAGCCCCAGCATTTT. It yields the protein CASSGSGGAYQPQHF.

The chain combines TRBV7-9 with TRBJ1-3; D is undetermined. Trimming cost V 5 bases and J 9 bases, with 11 bases left between them. CDR1 is SEHNR, CDR2 FQNEAQ, per germline (reference sequence). The CDR3 length is 12 residues. Here the CDR3 reads CASSRPGGTIYF. The CDR3 bases are TGTGCCAGCAGCCGGCCCGGAGGCACCATATATTTT.

With regard to this clone: This CDR3 is also generated by other DNA sequences in the sample. V is TRBV5-1 and J is TRBJ1-4; tentatively, D is TRBD1 (6 bases). The CDR3 sequence is 16 residues long. The V gene lost 0 bases and the J gene lost 0 bases, with 9 bases spanning the gap. Germline V CDR1 and CDR2: SGHRS, YFSETQ. CDR3 coding DNA: TGCGCCAGCAGCTTGGGACAGGTTGCAACTAATGAAAAACTGTTTTTT. Its translation is CASSLGQVATNEKLFF.

The chain combines TRBV7-9 with TRBJ1-3; TRBD1 matches 9 bases. Trimming cost V 6 bases and J 3 bases; bases outside gene matches: 6. CDR3 length: 15 residues. Germline V gene lookup returns CDR1 SEHNR and CDR2 FQNEAQ (reference sequence). CDR3 region: CASRQGAGIGNTIYF. The CDR3 DNA is TGTGCCAGCAGACAGGGGGCAGGGATTGGAAACACCATATATTTT.

This chain joins TRBV5-4 and TRBJ2-7, with D unresolved. This CDR3 is 15 amino acids long. The germline CDR1 and CDR2 sequences are SGHNT and YYREEE (reference sequence). V shed 1 base and J shed 9 bases, with 20 bases lying between them. The CDR3 DNA is TGTGCCAGCAGCTTGAGCCAGGCGCTTTATGATGCGCAGTACTTC. This gives the protein CASSLSQALYDAQYF.